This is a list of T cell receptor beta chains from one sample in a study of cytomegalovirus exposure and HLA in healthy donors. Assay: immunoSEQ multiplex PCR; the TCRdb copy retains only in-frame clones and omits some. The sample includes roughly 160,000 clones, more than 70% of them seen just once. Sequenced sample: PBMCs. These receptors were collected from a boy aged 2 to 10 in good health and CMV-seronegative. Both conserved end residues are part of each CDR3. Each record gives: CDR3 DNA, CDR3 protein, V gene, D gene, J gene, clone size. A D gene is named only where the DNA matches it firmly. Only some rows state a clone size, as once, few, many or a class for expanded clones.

cdr3_nt: TGTGCCAGCAGTGTCGGCGCGGGAGGGCCCAATGAGCAGTTCTTC
cdr3_aa: CASSVGAGGPNEQFF
v_call: TRBV2
d_call: TRBD2
j_call: TRBJ2-1
clone_size: -

cdr3_nt: TGTGCCAGCGGACTCCTTACAGGGGCCTTGAACACTGAAGCTTTCTTT
cdr3_aa: CASGLLTGALNTEAFF
v_call: TRBV2
d_call: TRBD1
j_call: TRBJ1-1
clone_size: -

cdr3_nt: TGTGCTAGTGGCTCCCCCCCCCGGGACGGAGGCGGTGGGAGGGGAGATACGCAGTATTTT
cdr3_aa: CASGSPPRDGGGGRGDTQYF
v_call: TRBV12-5
d_call: TRBD2
j_call: TRBJ2-3
clone_size: -

cdr3_nt: TGTGCCAGCAGCACGACAGGGGGCACTGAAGCTTTCTTT
cdr3_aa: CASSTTGGTEAFF
v_call: TRBV6-1
d_call: TRBD1
j_call: TRBJ1-1
clone_size: -

cdr3_nt: TGTGCCAGTAATAGCGGGCGCGAGGGCGATACGCAGTATTTT
cdr3_aa: CASNSGREGDTQYF
v_call: TRBV2
d_call: TRBD2
j_call: TRBJ2-3
clone_size: -

cdr3_nt: TGTGCCAGCAGCCAAATTTTCGGGTTGGACAATGAGCAGTTCTTC
cdr3_aa: CASSQIFGLDNEQFF
v_call: TRBV4-2
d_call: -
j_call: TRBJ2-1
clone_size: -

cdr3_nt: TGTGCCAGCAGTTTAACATCCGGGAGACGGACCTACAATGAGCAGTTCTTC
cdr3_aa: CASSLTSGRRTYNEQFF
v_call: TRBV27
d_call: -
j_call: TRBJ2-1
clone_size: -

cdr3_nt: TGTGCCAGCAGTACCGGGACAGGTTACCCCTACGAGCAGTACTTC
cdr3_aa: CASSTGTGYPYEQYF
v_call: TRBV6-5
d_call: TRBD1
j_call: TRBJ2-7
clone_size: -

cdr3_nt: TGTGCCAGCAGTTCTCGCAGATTTAACAATAGCAATCAGCCCCAGCATTTT
cdr3_aa: CASSSRRFNNSNQPQHF
v_call: TRBV27
d_call: -
j_call: TRBJ1-5
clone_size: -

cdr3_nt: TGTGCCATCAGTGAGGGAAGGGGAACAGATACGCAGTATTTT
cdr3_aa: CAISEGRGTDTQYF
v_call: TRBV10-3
d_call: -
j_call: TRBJ2-3
clone_size: once

cdr3_nt: TGTGCCTGGAGTGTACCGGGACAGTACTACGAGCAGTACTTC
cdr3_aa: CAWSVPGQYYEQYF
v_call: TRBV30
d_call: TRBD1
j_call: TRBJ2-7
clone_size: -

cdr3_nt: TGTGCCAGCTCCCCTCTCGGGGGCACTGAAGCTTTCTTT
cdr3_aa: CASSPLGGTEAFF
v_call: TRBV18
d_call: -
j_call: TRBJ1-1
clone_size: once

cdr3_nt: TGTGCCAGAAGCTCCCCAGGGTGTTCCTTTCCATACGGCTACACCTTC
cdr3_aa: CARSSPGCSFPYGYTF
v_call: TRBV5-3
d_call: -
j_call: TRBJ1-2
clone_size: -